This TCR beta chain was identified during a study of CXCR3-negative and CXCR3-positive naive CD8 T cells (dated by TCRdb to about 2019). Regarding the complete study: In total, some 130 million TRB reads were obtained, corresponding to roughly 1.5 +/- 0.3 million reads per library. Data from under 12 donors, pooled across two independent experiments, went into the diversity and physicochemical repertoire analyses. For the TRBV-TRBJ cluster analysis, the naive subsets came from 5 or 6 donors, while the memory cells came from 3 donors. Points the paper makes about the study in general: Surface CD5, linked to self-reactivity in mice, was comparable between naive subsets; TCR interaction strength was therefore also inferred from TRB CDR3 physicochemical properties. Because CXCR3 expression was partially decreased after cryopreservation, freshly isolated PBMCs were used for most assays. Comparably high repertoire diversity was found in both naive subsets, whereas much lower repertoire diversity was found in memory CD8+ T cells. TRB CDR3s from CXCR3-positive naive cells showed higher hydrophobicity (lower Kidera factor 4), lower energy, and higher strength and volume indices than CXCR3-negative naive cells. Within the same donor, TRBV-TRBJ usage looked similar between naive CXCR3-negative and CXCR3-positive cells, but memory cells had distinct patterns.

For each CD8+ T cell subset, flow sorting was done in triplicate, and roughly 330,000 cells per subset went directly into RLT lysis buffer. To exclude memory contaminants, naive CD8+ T cells were stringently defined as CD45RO-CCR7+CD27+CD95-. Peripheral blood mononuclear cells were isolated from buffy coats by standard density gradient centrifugation. A FACSAria III was used to flow-sort naive CXCR3-negative and CXCR3-positive CD8+ T cells. Total RNA was extracted from sorted cells with an RNeasy Mini Kit. Regarding this clonotype: Its binding antigen is unknown.

Sequencing relied on a NextSeq 550. The Human TCR Profiling Kit (MiLaboratory) was used to make UMI-labeled 5' RACE TRB cDNA libraries. cDNA synthesis used the entire amount of extracted RNA, and PCR amplification then used the entire amount of cDNA produced. Libraries were prepared in parallel with an identical number of PCR cycles. As for how the authors treated the data: With a minimum of two reads required per UMI, MIGEC and MiXCR pulled out about 49,000 +/- 11,000 unique UMI-labeled TRB cDNA molecules from each library. On average, approximately 40,000 +/- 10,000 functional in-frame TRB CDR3 nucleotide clonotypes lacking stop codons were found per library. Diversity metrics, including normalized Shannon-Wiener and Chao1, were computed in VDJtools after downsampling to 5000 UMI-labeled TRB molecules per sample. For the central five CDR3 residues, VDJtools calculated physicochemical properties weighted by clonotype size, namely interaction energy, strength, volume and Kidera factor 4. Reprocessed by TCRdb, the reads give a single entry per CDR3 protein sequence, without DNA. These V and J calls derive from TCRdb rather than the authors' analysis. The table for this sample shows roughly 45,000 distinct CDR3 sequences. The ten largest clones add up to 2% to 3% of the sample.

Including cysteine and phenylalanine, the CDR3 has 17 amino acids. There is no recorded DNA. The CDR1 and CDR2 encoded by the germline V gene are MGHDK and SYGVNS. The chain is assembled from TRBV25-1 and TRBJ2-1; without DNA, the TCRdb call of TRBD2 cannot be checked. The sequenced material came from naive CXCR3- CD8+ T cells from blood. In the paper's terms, the cell subset or site label means: CD45RO-CCR7+CD27+CD95- naive CD8+ T cells lacking CXCR3 (TNR3-). This sequence was found in a human donor in good health. Some clones in this sample may be carry-over from other donors' samples. The CDR3 protein sequence reads: CASSEYEGQAASVGQFF.